The clone carrying this TCR beta chain has ten or more counts. The length of the CDR3 is 15 residues. Germline values: CDR1 SGHTA, CDR2 FQGNSA. The V end lost 7 bases, the J end lost 5 bases, and 18 bases lay between the germline ends. The data derive from a study of T-cell reconstitution after alpha-beta-depleted transplantation in children. Unique molecular identifiers tagged the TCRbeta library. Each CDR3 protein gets one entry after TCRdb re-called the PCR reads with MiXCR. The sample includes about 29,000 distinct CDR3 sequences, under 8% of them seen just once. Sequencing used PBMCs, mostly from graft donor cells, obtained 180 days after TCRalphabeta/CD19-depleted stem cell transplant. The clonotype comes from a male patient younger than 18 who had a stem cell transplant for acute myeloid leukemia, so the T cells may come from the graft donor. The V gene is TRBV7-2, the J gene TRBJ2-1; D may be TRBD1 (5 bases). The CDR3 sequence: CASTPFGARDNEQFF. In DNA form, the CDR3 reads TGTGCCAGCACCCCCTTTGGGGCCCGAGACAATGAGCAGTTCTTC.